The T cell receptor beta chain described here comes from a study of CD8 T cells in ankylosing spondylitis. Study-wide points: Peripheral blood samples showed relatively rare disease-linked clones, and these clones were CD8+. Reportedly, matched ankylosing spondylitis synovial fluid was significantly enriched for disease-linked clones. A TCR beta motif of roughly 8 highly homologous variants appeared characteristic of ankylosing spondylitis blood. Reactive arthritis synovial fluid and blood previously showed some of these motif variants.

Each TCR beta library was made by quantitative 5'-RACE that incorporated molecular barcodes. TCRdb called the 5' RACE reads again in MiXCR, with one record for every CDR3 protein. The sample has some 130,000 distinct CDR3 sequences, more than 15% seen once. In this sample, this clonotype turned up a few times. Its specificity is unknown. From germline, CDR1 is MNHEY and CDR2 SMNVEV (reference sequence). V lost 3 bases, J lost 4 bases, and 14 bases lay in between. The CDR3 length is 15 residues. The sample taken for sequencing was blood, either unsorted or a sorted T cell fraction (not recorded which). The source is a male donor with ankylosing spondylitis. The rearrangement joins TRBV27 to TRBJ2-3; no reliable D call. The CDR3 here is CASSFYNPLADTQYF. The CDR3 coding sequence is TGTGCCAGCAGTTTTTACAACCCTCTCGCAGATACGCAGTATTTT.